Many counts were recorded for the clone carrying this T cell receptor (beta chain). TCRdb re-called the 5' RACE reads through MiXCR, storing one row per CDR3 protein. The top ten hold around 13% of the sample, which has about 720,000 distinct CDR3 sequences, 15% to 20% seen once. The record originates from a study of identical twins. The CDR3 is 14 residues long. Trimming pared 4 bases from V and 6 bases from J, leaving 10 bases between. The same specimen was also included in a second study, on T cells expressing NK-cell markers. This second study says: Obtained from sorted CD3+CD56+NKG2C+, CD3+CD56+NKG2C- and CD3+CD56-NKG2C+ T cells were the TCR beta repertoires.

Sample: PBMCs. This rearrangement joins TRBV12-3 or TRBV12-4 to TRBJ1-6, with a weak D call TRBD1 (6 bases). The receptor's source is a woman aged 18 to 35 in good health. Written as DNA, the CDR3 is TGTGCCAGCAGTTCGCGGACAGTTAATTCACCCCTCCACTTT. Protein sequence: CASSSRTVNSPLHF.